This entry features one T cell receptor beta chain sequence. Its antigen is not known. Assay runs were performed at deep level. Sequencing was performed with immunoSEQ multiplex PCR; in TCRdb, only in-frame clones are kept and a portion is missing. The sample contains fewer than 1 million clones, approximately 96% of which appear only once. CD45RO-negative, CCR7-selected cells formed the naive CD8 fraction, which excluded terminally differentiated effector memory CD45RA+ cells. The source of the sample is a study of shared clonotypes between healthy human individuals. Study-wide points: A generally larger estimated richness was seen in naive subsets than in memory subsets.

This CDR3 is 15 amino acids long. The junction had 6 bases not matched to a gene; V was cut back by 0 bases and J by 4 bases. Germline V gene data show CDR1 as SGDLS and CDR2 as YYNGEE. This sequence joins TRBV9 and TRBJ2-7; 8 bases agree with TRBD1. The source material was naive CD8+ T cells sorted from blood. This TCR came from a man aged 30 to 39 in good health. The DNA of the CDR3 is TGTGCCAGCAGCGTAGATTGGACAGGGTCGTACGAGCAGTACTTC. It is translated as CASSVDWTGSYEQYF.